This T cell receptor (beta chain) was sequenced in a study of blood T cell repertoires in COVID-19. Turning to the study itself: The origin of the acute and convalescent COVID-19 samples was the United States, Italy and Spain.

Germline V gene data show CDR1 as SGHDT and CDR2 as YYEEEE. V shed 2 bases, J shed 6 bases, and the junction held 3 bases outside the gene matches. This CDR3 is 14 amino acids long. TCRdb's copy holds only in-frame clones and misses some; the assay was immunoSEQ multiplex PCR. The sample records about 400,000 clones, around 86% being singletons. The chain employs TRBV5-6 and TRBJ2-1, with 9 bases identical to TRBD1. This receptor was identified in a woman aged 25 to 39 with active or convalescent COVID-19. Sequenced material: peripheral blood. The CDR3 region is CASSLQGAVNEQFF. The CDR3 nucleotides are TGTGCCAGCAGCTTACAGGGGGCGGTCAATGAGCAGTTCTTC. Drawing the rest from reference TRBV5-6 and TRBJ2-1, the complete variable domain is DAGVTQSPTHLIKTRGQQVTLRCSPKSGHDTVSWYQQALGQGPQFIFQYYEEEERQRGNFPDRFSGHQFPNYSSELNVNALLLGDSALYLCASSLQGAVNEQFFGPGTRLTVL.